What follows describes a single T cell receptor (beta chain). Using immunoSEQ multiplex PCR, the repertoire was profiled, and TCRdb retains in-frame clones only, with some absent. The clone table shows roughly 190,000 clones, with the ten largest holding 2% to 2.5%. This entry is derived from a study of control samples from healthy donors and cancer patients. Germline loops: CDR1 LGHNA, CDR2 YNFKEQ. The V gene end was trimmed by 1 base and the J gene end by 7 bases; junction bases not matched to a gene: 3. The CDR3 covers 15 residues. The sample taken for sequencing was blood. The gene calls are TRBV4-2 and TRBJ2-1; 11 nucleotides match TRBD2. This TCR came from a woman younger than 45 in good health. CDR3 residues: CASSQGLAGPNEQFF. DNA of the CDR3: TGTGCCAGCAGCCAAGGACTAGCGGGACCTAATGAGCAGTTCTTC.